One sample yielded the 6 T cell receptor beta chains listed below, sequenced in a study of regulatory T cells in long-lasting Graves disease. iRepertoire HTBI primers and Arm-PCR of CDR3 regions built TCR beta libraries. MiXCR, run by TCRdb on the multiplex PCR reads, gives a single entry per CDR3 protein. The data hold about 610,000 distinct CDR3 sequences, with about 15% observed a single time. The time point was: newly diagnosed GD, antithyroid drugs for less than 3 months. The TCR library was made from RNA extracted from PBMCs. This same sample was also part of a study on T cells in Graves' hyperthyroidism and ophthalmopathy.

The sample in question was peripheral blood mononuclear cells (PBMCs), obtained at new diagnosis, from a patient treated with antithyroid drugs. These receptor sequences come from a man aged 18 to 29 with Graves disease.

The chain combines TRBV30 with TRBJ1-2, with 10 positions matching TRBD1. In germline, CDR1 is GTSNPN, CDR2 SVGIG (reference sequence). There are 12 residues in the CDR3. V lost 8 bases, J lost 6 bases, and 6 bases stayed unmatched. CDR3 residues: CARQGAADGYTF. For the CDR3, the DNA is TGTGCCCGACAGGGGGCGGCGGATGGCTACACCTTC.

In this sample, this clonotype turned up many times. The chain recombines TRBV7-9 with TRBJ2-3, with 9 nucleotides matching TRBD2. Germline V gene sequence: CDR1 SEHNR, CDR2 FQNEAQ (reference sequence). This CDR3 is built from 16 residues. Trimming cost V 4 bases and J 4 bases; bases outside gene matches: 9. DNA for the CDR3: TGTGCCAGCAGCTCCGGTAGCGGGAGTGCCGCAGATACGCAGTATTTT. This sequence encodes CASSSGSGSAADTQYF.

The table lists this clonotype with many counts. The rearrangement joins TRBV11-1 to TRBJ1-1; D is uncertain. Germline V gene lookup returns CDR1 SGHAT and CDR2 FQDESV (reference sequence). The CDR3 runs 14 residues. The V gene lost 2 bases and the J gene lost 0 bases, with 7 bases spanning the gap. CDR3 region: CASSLKELNTEAFF. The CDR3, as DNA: TGTGCCAGCAGCTTAAAGGAATTGAACACTGAAGCTTTCTTT.

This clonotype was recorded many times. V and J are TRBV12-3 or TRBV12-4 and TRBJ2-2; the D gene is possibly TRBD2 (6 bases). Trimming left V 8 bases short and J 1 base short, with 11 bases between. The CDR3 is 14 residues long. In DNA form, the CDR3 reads TGTGCCAGCGGGGTAGCGGAGAACACCGGGGAGCTGTTTTTT. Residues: CASGVAENTGELFF.

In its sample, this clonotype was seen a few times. The CDR3 region is CSVSGRGDIQYF. CDR3 nucleotide sequence: TGCAGCGTTAGCGGGAGGGGAGACATTCAGTACTTC. The rearrangement links TRBV29-1 to TRBJ2-4; 10 positions match TRBD2. CDR3 length: 12 amino acids. Trimming took 5 bases from V and 8 from J; bases not matched to a gene: 3. Per germline, CDR1 SQVTM and CDR2 ANQGSEA.

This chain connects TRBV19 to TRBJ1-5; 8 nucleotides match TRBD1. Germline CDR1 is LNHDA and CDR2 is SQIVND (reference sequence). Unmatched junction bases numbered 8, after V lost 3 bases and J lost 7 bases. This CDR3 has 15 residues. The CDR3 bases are TGTGCCAGTAGTATCCAGGGGGCGCGCGTACAGCCCCAGCATTTT. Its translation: CASSIQGARVQPQHF.